What follows is one TCR beta chain and its context. The target antigen is unknown. Trimming removed 0 bases at V and 5 bases at J, with 7 bases between. Germline V CDR1 and CDR2: ENHRY, SYGVKD. CDR3 length equals 13 residues. This sample is part of a study of OX40 agonist ivuxolimab in advanced cancers. Overall study context: Patients' therapy was ivuxolimab, an antibody that acts as an agonist of OX40 (CD134). Overall study findings and caveats: Fewer expanded clones were found on average in CD4+ than in CD8+ T cells.

Samples of blood were obtained at baseline, on cycle 4 day 1, and on cycle 7 day 1. Data came from immunoSEQ multiplex PCR; TCRdb stores just in-frame clones and leaves some out. The table has tens of thousands of clones, more than 80% seen once. The sample was CD4+ or CD8+ T cells sorted from blood, taken in a trial of the OX40 agonist ivuxolimab. The sequence came from an adult with an advanced solid tumor such as melanoma, head and neck, liver or kidney cancer. The rearrangement joins TRBV10-3 to TRBJ2-5, with D unclear. Here the CDR3 DNA reads TGTGCCATCAGTGAGTCGGGATTGGAGACCCAGTACTTC. Its protein product is CAISESGLETQYF.